This is a list of T cell receptor beta chains from one sample in a study of blood T cell repertoires in COVID-19. The method was immunoSEQ multiplex PCR; TCRdb's version includes in-frame clones alone and lacks a portion of them. The sample gives 160,000 or so clones, about 85% of which show up once; approximately 2.4% is in the top ten. Sequencing was performed on peripheral blood. These receptors originate from a woman aged 70 to 79 with acute or convalescent COVID-19. Each CDR3 is given with its conserved first and last residue. D genes are given only for firm matches. Size is omitted from some rows. Given values are once, few, many or a class for expanded clones.

NA	12	TRBV5-6	NA	TRBJ1-1	CASSLYTGAAFF	TGTGCCAGCAGCTTGTATACGGGAGCAGCTTTCTTT
TRBD1	15	TRBV28	NA	TRBJ1-1	CASSNRGTGGTEAFF	TGTGCCAGCAGCAACCGAGGGACAGGGGGCACTGAAGCTTTCTTT
NA	12	TRBV10-3	NA	TRBJ1-1	CAIKGNENEAFF	TGTGCCATCAAGGGGAATGAGAATGAAGCTTTCTTT
NA	14	TRBV15	NA	TRBJ1-4	CATSRGQDNEKLFF	TGTGCCACCAGCAGAGGACAGGATAATGAAAAACTGTTTTTT
TRBD1	15	TRBV4-1	NA	TRBJ1-3	CASSQGTGNGNTIYF	TGCGCCAGCAGCCAGGGGACAGGGAACGGAAACACCATATATTTT
TRBD1	17	TRBV7-8	NA	TRBJ1-2	CASSLAGGQGAVYGYTF	TGTGCCAGCAGCTTAGCGGGGGGACAGGGTGCTGTCTATGGCTACACCTTC
TRBD1	12	TRBV2	NA	TRBJ1-1	CASSEQGAPAFF	TGTGCCAGCAGTGAACAGGGGGCCCCAGCTTTCTTT
NA	15	TRBV12-2	NA	TRBJ1-6	CASRSRDRGYSPLHF	TGTGCAAGTCGCTCCCGGGACAGGGGTTATTCACCCCTCCACTTT
TRBD1	16	TRBV9	NA	TRBJ2-3	CASSVAGRGYTDTQYF	TGTGCCAGCAGCGTAGCAGGCAGGGGGTACACAGATACGCAGTATTTT
TRBD2	17	TRBV19	NA	TRBJ2-1	CASSIGTSGGTYNEQFF	TGTGCCAGTAGTATAGGGACTAGCGGGGGGACGTACAATGAGCAGTTCTTC
NA	13	TRBV14	NA	TRBJ1-2	CASSQVHNYGYTF	TGTGCCAGCAGCCAAGTACATAACTATGGCTACACCTTC
TRBD1	16	TRBV19	once	TRBJ2-5	CASSKGFGTGVETQYF	TGTGCCAGTAGTAAAGGGTTCGGGACAGGGGTGGAGACCCAGTACTTC
NA	14	TRBV5-6	once	TRBJ1-2	CASSLMTHNYGYTF	TGTGCCAGCAGCTTGATGACACATAACTATGGCTACACCTTC
NA	12	TRBV13	NA	TRBJ2-1	CASSLGSGEQFF	TGTGCCAGCAGCTTAGGATCAGGAGAGCAGTTCTTC
TRBD1	14	TRBV7-9	NA	TRBJ1-2	CASSLGQGQYGYTF	TGTGCCAGCAGCTTGGGACAGGGGCAATATGGCTACACCTTC
NA	14	TRBV6-5	few	TRBJ1-6	CASSYNTGNSPLHF	TGTGCCAGCAGTTACAATACGGGGAATTCACCCCTCCACTTT
TRBD1	18	TRBV28	once	TRBJ1-2	CASSPPEGQGRTNYGYTF	TGTGCCAGCAGTCCTCCTGAAGGACAGGGGAGGACTAACTATGGCTACACCTTC
NA	11	TRBV20-1	NA	TRBJ1-1	CSALRGTEAFF	TGCAGTGCCCTACGCGGCACTGAAGCTTTCTTT
TRBD1	14	TRBV6-5	once	TRBJ1-1	CASRETGLNTEAFF	TGTGCCAGCAGAGAGACAGGGTTGAACACTGAAGCTTTCTTT
NA	13	TRBV28	NA	TRBJ1-5	CASTPIGAQPQHF	TGTGCCAGCACACCGATAGGGGCCCAGCCCCAGCATTTT
TRBD2	14	TRBV30	NA	TRBJ2-5	CAWSVAPGGEAQYF	TGTGCCTGGAGTGTGGCGCCGGGAGGAGAGGCCCAGTACTTC
NA	17	TRBV28	NA	TRBJ1-1	CASSFTLGAPSAPEAFF	TGTGCCAGCAGTTTTACACTGGGGGCGCCGAGTGCCCCTGAAGCTTTCTTT
NA	13	TRBV18	NA	TRBJ2-5	CASSPTVQETQYF	TGTGCCAGCTCACCAACAGTACAAGAGACCCAGTACTTC
TRBD1	14	TRBV28	NA	TRBJ1-3	CASRTGGAGNTIYF	TGTGCCAGCAGGACAGGGGGCGCCGGAAACACCATATATTTT
TRBD1	15	TRBV19	NA	TRBJ1-2	CASSIGAGQGFGYTF	TGTGCCAGTAGTATAGGTGCGGGACAGGGTTTTGGCTACACCTTC
TRBD1	16	TRBV18	NA	TRBJ2-3	CASSPPGTASTDTQYF	TGTGCCAGCTCACCACCAGGGACAGCTAGTACAGATACGCAGTATTTT
NA	15	TRBV7-2	NA	TRBJ2-7	CASSNNAGSPSEQYF	TGTGCCAGCAGTAACAACGCGGGGAGCCCCTCCGAGCAGTACTTC
NA	14	TRBV5-1	NA	TRBJ1-2	CASSLAGANYGYTF	TGCGCCAGCAGCTTGGCAGGGGCTAACTATGGCTACACCTTC
TRBD2	14	TRBV6-2/TRBV6-3	NA	TRBJ2-5	CASSYAGVRETQYF	TGTGCCAGCAGTTACGCGGGGGTCCGGGAGACCCAGTACTTC
NA	15	TRBV3-1/TRBV3-2	NA	TRBJ1-2	CASSLSSTPEGGYTF	TGTGCCAGCAGCCTTTCTTCGACCCCAGAGGGTGGCTACACCTTC
TRBD1	15	TRBV6-5	NA	TRBJ2-5	CASSYGDRAFETQYF	TGTGCCAGCAGTTACGGGGACAGGGCGTTTGAGACCCAGTACTTC
NA	14	TRBV10-2	NA	TRBJ1-5	CASSEWLSNQPQHF	TGCGCCAGCAGTGAGTGGCTCAGTAATCAGCCCCAGCATTTT
NA	12	TRBV5-6	NA	TRBJ2-1	CASSLSHNEQFF	TGTGCCAGCAGCTTATCTCACAATGAGCAGTTCTTC
TRBD1	15	TRBV15	NA	TRBJ1-2	CATSRAPGGLDGYTF	TGTGCCACCAGCAGAGCACCAGGGGGGTTGGATGGCTACACCTTC
NA	13	TRBV7-3	few	TRBJ1-1	CASRLNGGSEAFF	TGTGCCAGCAGGCTTAACGGGGGGTCGGAAGCTTTCTTT
TRBD1	14	TRBV11-2	NA	TRBJ1-4	CASAFGTGHEKLFF	TGTGCCAGCGCCTTCGGGACAGGGCACGAAAAACTGTTTTTT
TRBD2	16	TRBV7-2	NA	TRBJ2-1	CASSTQWASGGGEQFF	TGTGCCAGCAGCACCCAGTGGGCTAGCGGGGGAGGTGAGCAGTTCTTC
TRBD1	14	TRBV5-1	NA	TRBJ1-2	CASSPDRGGYGYTF	TGCGCCAGCAGTCCTGACAGGGGGGGCTATGGCTACACCTTC
NA	16	TRBV7-2	NA	TRBJ1-6	CASSLVGGPSLLPLHF	TGTGCCAGCAGCTTAGTGGGGGGACCCAGCTTATTGCCCCTCCACTTT
NA	14	TRBV5-3	NA	TRBJ1-4	CARVLGSGNEKLFF	TGTGCCAGAGTTTTAGGTTCAGGCAATGAAAAACTGTTTTTT
NA	11	TRBV20-1	NA	TRBJ1-2	CSPDEGGGYTF	TGCAGTCCGGACGAGGGTGGCGGCTACACCTTC
NA	16	TRBV4-1	NA	TRBJ2-3	CASSQSGDRPTDTQYF	TGCGCCAGCAGCCAATCCGGAGACAGACCCACAGATACGCAGTATTTT
NA	11	TRBV29-1	NA	TRBJ1-1	CSVPRGGEAFF	TGCAGCGTCCCCCGGGGGGGGGAAGCTTTCTTT
NA	15	TRBV4-3	NA	TRBJ1-6	CASSPARVDNSPLHF	TGCGCCAGCAGCCCCGCCCGGGTGGATAATTCACCCCTCCACTTT
TRBD1	14	TRBV28	few	TRBJ1-5	CASSLGTGNQPQHF	TGTGCCAGCAGCCTCGGGACAGGTAATCAGCCCCAGCATTTT
TRBD1	17	TRBV19	NA	TRBJ2-1	CASSSYQQGNSYNEQFF	TGTGCCAGTAGTAGTTACCAACAGGGGAACTCCTACAATGAGCAGTTCTTC
NA	16	TRBV7-8	once	TRBJ2-3	CASSLVAAVSTDTQYF	TGTGCCAGCAGCTTAGTAGCCGCAGTCAGCACAGATACGCAGTATTTT
TRBD1	14	TRBV2	once	TRBJ1-2	CASSEGGQLYGYTF	TGTGCCAGCAGTGAAGGGGGACAGCTCTATGGCTACACCTTC
TRBD1	15	TRBV7-2	few	TRBJ1-5	CASSPRQGQGQPQHF	TGTGCCAGCAGTCCTCGACAGGGCCAAGGTCAGCCCCAGCATTTT
TRBD1	17	TRBV25-1	few	TRBJ1-4	CASSERGQGATNEKLFF	TGTGCCAGCAGTGAAAGAGGACAGGGGGCAACTAATGAAAAACTGTTTTTT
NA	13	TRBV12-3/TRBV12-4	NA	TRBJ1-4	CASSQGFNEKLFF	TGTGCCAGCAGTCAGGGGTTTAATGAAAAACTGTTTTTT